Listed below are T cell receptor beta chains from one sample, sequenced in a study of T cell changes during pregnancy in multiple sclerosis. Only in-frame clones appear in the TCRdb table, and some are missing; sequencing was by immunoSEQ multiplex PCR. Among about 64,000 clones listed, roughly 92% were seen once. The sequencing here drew on peripheral blood, taken in the second trimester of pregnancy. The origin of the receptors is a female donor with multiple sclerosis, enrolled in a pregnancy study. CDR3s include the opening cysteine and the closing phenylalanine or tryptophan. A D gene is named only where the DNA matches it firmly.

J gene: TRBJ2-3; V gene: TRBV4-3; D gene: TRBD2; CDR3 DNA: TGCGCCAGCAGCCAAACCAGCGGGAGGGCCCCAGATACGCAGTATTTT; CDR3 protein: CASSQTSGRAPDTQYF
J gene: TRBJ2-7; V gene: TRBV2; D gene: TRBD2; CDR3 DNA: TGTGCCAGCAGTGAAGGGGAAGCCGGGAGGGGCGAGCAGTACTTC; CDR3 protein: CASSEGEAGRGEQYF
J gene: TRBJ2-3; V gene: TRBV4-1; D gene: .; CDR3 DNA: TGCGCCAGCAGCCAAGTAGGGGCAGATACGCAGTATTTT; CDR3 protein: CASSQVGADTQYF
J gene: TRBJ2-7; V gene: TRBV9; D gene: TRBD1; CDR3 DNA: TGTGCCAGCAGCTCCGATTCCGGGACAGGAGCCTACGAGCAGTACTTC; CDR3 protein: CASSSDSGTGAYEQYF
J gene: TRBJ2-1; V gene: TRBV5-1; D gene: TRBD2; CDR3 DNA: TGCGCCAGCAGCTGGACGGGAGGGTTCTACAATGAGCAGTTCTTC; CDR3 protein: CASSWTGGFYNEQFF
J gene: TRBJ1-2; V gene: TRBV29-1; D gene: TRBD1; CDR3 DNA: TGCAGCGTTGCGGCTGGACTGGGACAGGGGGCTCTTTATGGCTACACCTTC; CDR3 protein: CSVAAGLGQGALYGYTF
J gene: TRBJ2-1; V gene: TRBV6-5; D gene: TRBD2; CDR3 DNA: TGTGCCAGCAGGCCGGGACTAGAAGGTGATAATGAGCAGTTCTTC; CDR3 protein: CASRPGLEGDNEQFF
J gene: TRBJ2-1; V gene: TRBV28; D gene: .; CDR3 DNA: TGTGCCAGCAGCCTGAGGACACGCTCCTACAATGAGCAGTTCTTC; CDR3 protein: CASSLRTRSYNEQFF
J gene: TRBJ2-1; V gene: TRBV5-4; D gene: TRBD2; CDR3 DNA: TGTGCCAGCAGCCATAAGACTAGCTGGAATGAGCAGTTCTTC; CDR3 protein: CASSHKTSWNEQFF
J gene: TRBJ2-3; V gene: TRBV6-6; D gene: .; CDR3 DNA: TGTGCCAGCAGTCCCGACACCACAGATACGCAGTATTTT; CDR3 protein: CASSPDTTDTQYF
J gene: TRBJ2-6; V gene: TRBV2; D gene: .; CDR3 DNA: TGTGCCAGCAGCATGTACCGGACTCTTGGGGCTGGGGCCAACGTCCTGACTTTC; CDR3 protein: CASSMYRTLGAGANVLTF
J gene: TRBJ1-2; V gene: TRBV30; D gene: .; CDR3 DNA: TGTGCCTGGATGGTTACAGTTTTTGGCTACACCTTC; CDR3 protein: CAWMVTVFGYTF
J gene: TRBJ2-5; V gene: TRBV11-2; D gene: .; CDR3 DNA: TGTGCCAGCAGCTTAGGACCAGGGGAGACCCAGTACTTC; CDR3 protein: CASSLGPGETQYF
J gene: TRBJ2-5; V gene: TRBV5-6; D gene: TRBD2; CDR3 DNA: TGTGCCAGCAGCTTGGGACTAGCGGGGATACAAGAGACCCAGTACTTC; CDR3 protein: CASSLGLAGIQETQYF
J gene: TRBJ2-7; V gene: TRBV6-5; D gene: .; CDR3 DNA: TGTGCCAGCAGTTACAGGGGGAGGGACTACGAGCAGTACTTC; CDR3 protein: CASSYRGRDYEQYF
J gene: TRBJ1-5; V gene: TRBV28; D gene: TRBD1; CDR3 DNA: TGTGCCAGCAGTTTGAGACAGGGAGGTACGACCCAGCATTTT; CDR3 protein: CASSLRQGGTTQHF
J gene: TRBJ1-1; V gene: TRBV28; D gene: .; CDR3 DNA: TGTGCCAGCAGAACGGATTATGTGCGGGGCCTAGGAGCTTTCTTT; CDR3 protein: CASRTDYVRGLGAFF
J gene: TRBJ2-2; V gene: TRBV2; D gene: TRBD2; CDR3 DNA: TGTGCCAGCAGATATGGACTAGCGGGAGGCTCGAACACCGGGGAGCTGTTTTTT; CDR3 protein: CASRYGLAGGSNTGELFF
J gene: TRBJ1-1; V gene: TRBV5-4; D gene: TRBD1; CDR3 DNA: TGTGCCAGCAGCTTTCGTAAACAGGGGGACACTGAAGCTTTCTTT; CDR3 protein: CASSFRKQGDTEAFF
J gene: TRBJ1-1; V gene: TRBV19; D gene: .; CDR3 DNA: TGTGCCAGTAGTATGCGGGGGCCAGGCACTGAAGCTTTCTTT; CDR3 protein: CASSMRGPGTEAFF
J gene: TRBJ1-3; V gene: TRBV6-1; D gene: TRBD1; CDR3 DNA: TGTGCCAGCAGTACGACAGGGGGCTATGGAAACACCATATATTTT; CDR3 protein: CASSTTGGYGNTIYF
J gene: TRBJ1-5; V gene: TRBV19; D gene: TRBD1; CDR3 DNA: TGTGCCAGTAGTCCGGGGACAGACCAGCCCCAGCATTTT; CDR3 protein: CASSPGTDQPQHF
J gene: TRBJ2-1; V gene: TRBV7-7; D gene: TRBD2; CDR3 DNA: TGTGCCAGCAGCTTGGAGTCAGCGGGAGGGTCGAATGAGCAGTTCTTC; CDR3 protein: CASSLESAGGSNEQFF
J gene: TRBJ2-1; V gene: TRBV2; D gene: TRBD2; CDR3 DNA: TGTGCCAGCAGCGGAACTAGCGGACAGACCTACAATGAGCAGTTCTTC; CDR3 protein: CASSGTSGQTYNEQFF
J gene: TRBJ2-5; V gene: TRBV6-5; D gene: TRBD1; CDR3 DNA: TGTGCCAGCAGCCCCGGGACAGTTCAAGAGACCCAGTACTTC; CDR3 protein: CASSPGTVQETQYF
J gene: TRBJ1-3; V gene: TRBV2; D gene: TRBD1; CDR3 DNA: TGTGCCAGGGGACTCGGGACAGCTAGCTCTGGAAACACCATATATTTT; CDR3 protein: CARGLGTASSGNTIYF